Listed below are T cell receptor beta chains from one sample, sequenced in a study of T cells in Graves' hyperthyroidism and ophthalmopathy. MiXCR, run by TCRdb on the multiplex PCR reads, gives a single entry per CDR3 protein. Here the sample spans 370,000 or so distinct CDR3 sequences, roughly 14% being singletons. The specimen sequenced was blood. These receptors all come from a man aged 25 to 40 with Graves' hyperthyroidism that later progressed to Graves' ophthalmopathy. The CDR3 runs from the conserved cysteine through the conserved F or W. Each record gives: clone size, D gene, V gene, J gene, CDR3 protein, CDR3 DNA. D genes are given only for firm matches. Size values are once, few and many counts, or a class for expanded clones, and some rows have none.

clone size: many
D gene: .
V gene: TRBV7-9
J gene: TRBJ1-1
CDR3 protein: CASSLGSGLNTEAFF
CDR3 DNA: TGTGCCAGCAGCTTGGGCTCGGGATTGAACACTGAAGCTTTCTTT

clone size: .
D gene: .
V gene: TRBV5-1
J gene: TRBJ2-7
CDR3 protein: CASSQWKFSAESSYEQYF
CDR3 DNA: TGCGCCAGCAGCCAGTGGAAGTTCTCGGCGGAGAGCTCCTACGAGCAGTACTTC

clone size: .
D gene: TRBD1
V gene: TRBV10-3
J gene: TRBJ2-2
CDR3 protein: CAISEQGATGELFF
CDR3 DNA: TGTGCCATCAGTGAACAGGGGGCCACCGGGGAGCTGTTTTTT

clone size: .
D gene: .
V gene: TRBV14
J gene: TRBJ2-3
CDR3 protein: CASSQDEVVGTDTQYF
CDR3 DNA: TGTGCCAGCAGCCAAGATGAGGTTGTAGGAACAGATACGCAGTATTTT

clone size: many
D gene: TRBD1
V gene: TRBV7-9
J gene: TRBJ2-5
CDR3 protein: CASSLNRGEETQYF
CDR3 DNA: TGTGCCAGCAGCTTAAACAGGGGGGAAGAGACCCAGTACTTC

clone size: .
D gene: TRBD1
V gene: TRBV10-3
J gene: TRBJ1-2
CDR3 protein: CAINSGGSHYGYTF
CDR3 DNA: TGTGCCATCAACTCAGGGGGAAGTCACTATGGCTACACCTTC

clone size: .
D gene: .
V gene: TRBV7-8
J gene: TRBJ1-5
CDR3 protein: CASSPSPVRGNQPQHF
CDR3 DNA: TGTGCCAGCAGCCCCTCCCCAGTTAGGGGCAATCAGCCCCAGCATTTT

clone size: many
D gene: .
V gene: TRBV11-2
J gene: TRBJ1-3
CDR3 protein: CASSFTLRGETGNTIYF
CDR3 DNA: TGTGCCAGCAGCTTTACACTCCGGGGGGAAACTGGAAACACCATATATTTT

clone size: .
D gene: TRBD1
V gene: TRBV19
J gene: TRBJ1-5
CDR3 protein: CASSITGVGPQHF
CDR3 DNA: TGTGCCAGTAGTATAACAGGGGTAGGGCCCCAGCATTTT

clone size: .
D gene: .
V gene: TRBV4-1
J gene: TRBJ2-2
CDR3 protein: CASSQVLRANTGELFF
CDR3 DNA: TGCGCCAGCAGCCAAGTCCTCAGGGCGAACACCGGGGAGCTGTTTTTT

clone size: many
D gene: TRBD1
V gene: TRBV2
J gene: TRBJ1-1
CDR3 protein: CASTGQGFTEAFF
CDR3 DNA: TGTGCCAGCACGGGACAGGGGTTCACTGAAGCTTTCTTT

clone size: once
D gene: .
V gene: TRBV15
J gene: TRBJ2-1
CDR3 protein: CATSRLGAYNEQFF
CDR3 DNA: TGTGCCACCAGCAGACTTGGGGCCTACAATGAGCAGTTCTTC

clone size: .
D gene: .
V gene: TRBV28
J gene: TRBJ1-5
CDR3 protein: CASRSFLGQGVSVRQPQHF
CDR3 DNA: TGTGCCAGCAGATCCTTCCTAGGGCAGGGAGTTTCGGTGAGGCAGCCCCAGCATTTT

clone size: few
D gene: .
V gene: TRBV29-1
J gene: TRBJ1-1
CDR3 protein: CSVGDTEAFF
CDR3 DNA: TGCAGCGTGGGAGACACTGAAGCTTTCTTT

clone size: few
D gene: .
V gene: TRBV6-1
J gene: TRBJ1-1
CDR3 protein: CASSRGDEAFF
CDR3 DNA: TGTGCCAGTTCCAGGGGCGATGAAGCTTTCTTT

clone size: many
D gene: .
V gene: TRBV15
J gene: TRBJ2-3
CDR3 protein: CATLEGEMTDTQYF
CDR3 DNA: TGTGCCACGCTAGAAGGGGAAATGACAGATACGCAGTATTTT

clone size: many
D gene: .
V gene: TRBV20-1
J gene: TRBJ2-7
CDR3 protein: CSATEVLDEQYF
CDR3 DNA: TGCAGTGCCACGGAAGTATTGGACGAGCAGTACTTC

clone size: many
D gene: .
V gene: TRBV28
J gene: TRBJ1-1
CDR3 protein: CASRARGLEAFF
CDR3 DNA: TGTGCCAGCAGGGCCAGGGGCCTAGAAGCTTTCTTT

clone size: many
D gene: .
V gene: TRBV10-3
J gene: TRBJ2-7
CDR3 protein: CAISERGEGGYEQYF
CDR3 DNA: TGTGCCATCAGTGAACGAGGTGAAGGGGGGTACGAGCAGTACTTC

clone size: .
D gene: .
V gene: TRBV12-3/TRBV12-4
J gene: TRBJ2-7
CDR3 protein: CASRYHQGNYEQYF
CDR3 DNA: TGTGCCAGCAGATATCATCAGGGAAACTACGAGCAGTACTTC

clone size: few
D gene: TRBD1
V gene: TRBV20-1
J gene: TRBJ2-5
CDR3 protein: CSARRQGRKTQYF
CDR3 DNA: TGCAGTGCTAGGCGACAGGGGCGGAAGACCCAGTACTTC

clone size: many
D gene: .
V gene: TRBV5-1
J gene: TRBJ1-3
CDR3 protein: CASSSSSTSGNTIYF
CDR3 DNA: TGCGCCAGCAGCTCAAGTTCAACCTCTGGAAACACCATATATTTT

clone size: few
D gene: .
V gene: TRBV20-1
J gene: TRBJ1-1
CDR3 protein: CSANGNTEAFF
CDR3 DNA: TGCAGTGCTAACGGGAACACTGAAGCTTTCTTT

clone size: .
D gene: .
V gene: TRBV5-1
J gene: TRBJ2-1
CDR3 protein: CASSTQGPSSYNEQFF
CDR3 DNA: TGCGCCAGCAGCACACAGGGCCCGAGCTCCTACAATGAGCAGTTCTTC

clone size: .
D gene: .
V gene: TRBV11-2
J gene: TRBJ2-2
CDR3 protein: CANSLNGDVRNTGELFF
CDR3 DNA: TGTGCCAACAGCTTAAATGGGGACGTGAGGAACACCGGGGAGCTGTTTTTT

clone size: many
D gene: .
V gene: TRBV5-1
J gene: TRBJ1-1
CDR3 protein: CASSGKGEAFF
CDR3 DNA: TGCGCCAGCAGTGGAAAGGGGGAAGCTTTCTTT

clone size: .
D gene: TRBD1
V gene: TRBV5-6
J gene: TRBJ2-2
CDR3 protein: CASSLLIIDRGRDTGELFF
CDR3 DNA: TGTGCCAGCAGCCTTTTAATTATTGACAGGGGGCGTGACACCGGGGAGCTGTTTTTT

clone size: many
D gene: .
V gene: TRBV13
J gene: TRBJ2-3
CDR3 protein: CASSWRQIRTDTQYF
CDR3 DNA: TGTGCCAGCAGCTGGCGACAGATACGCACAGATACGCAGTATTTT

clone size: many
D gene: .
V gene: TRBV24-1
J gene: TRBJ1-1
CDR3 protein: CATSDLSGEAFF
CDR3 DNA: TGTGCCACCAGTGATTTGTCGGGAGAAGCTTTCTTT

clone size: many
D gene: .
V gene: TRBV7-2
J gene: TRBJ1-2
CDR3 protein: CASSLADIYGYTF
CDR3 DNA: TGTGCCAGCAGCTTAGCAGATATCTATGGCTACACCTTC

clone size: .
D gene: .
V gene: TRBV9
J gene: TRBJ2-1
CDR3 protein: CASSVGQNSYNEQFF
CDR3 DNA: TGTGCCAGCAGCGTAGGACAGAACTCCTACAATGAGCAGTTCTTC

clone size: many
D gene: TRBD1
V gene: TRBV20-1
J gene: TRBJ1-2
CDR3 protein: CSARGGDRDYGYTF
CDR3 DNA: TGCAGTGCTAGAGGGGGGGACAGGGACTATGGCTACACCTTC

clone size: .
D gene: .
V gene: TRBV5-5
J gene: TRBJ2-2
CDR3 protein: CASSLGGGLMAGELFF
CDR3 DNA: TGTGCCAGCAGCTTGGGTGGCGGGCTGATGGCCGGGGAGCTGTTTTTT

clone size: .
D gene: .
V gene: TRBV25-1
J gene: TRBJ1-5
CDR3 protein: CASSATSNQPQHF
CDR3 DNA: TGTGCCAGCAGTGCCACGTCCAATCAGCCCCAGCATTTT

clone size: many
D gene: .
V gene: TRBV2
J gene: TRBJ2-1
CDR3 protein: CARRQQYYNEQFF
CDR3 DNA: TGTGCCAGACGACAGCAATACTACAATGAGCAGTTCTTC

clone size: many
D gene: .
V gene: TRBV20-1
J gene: TRBJ1-5
CDR3 protein: CSALTDSNQPQHF
CDR3 DNA: TGCAGTGCCCTTACCGACAGCAATCAGCCCCAGCATTTT

clone size: .
D gene: .
V gene: TRBV28
J gene: TRBJ2-2
CDR3 protein: CASSLAGSDGELFF
CDR3 DNA: TGTGCCAGCAGTTTAGCCGGCTCTGACGGGGAGCTGTTTTTT

clone size: few
D gene: .
V gene: TRBV7-2
J gene: TRBJ1-1
CDR3 protein: CASSPLMGVNTEAFF
CDR3 DNA: TGTGCCAGCAGCCCGTTGATGGGCGTGAACACTGAAGCTTTCTTT

clone size: few
D gene: .
V gene: TRBV4-1
J gene: TRBJ1-4
CDR3 protein: CASSQDPPTNEKLFF
CDR3 DNA: TGCGCCAGCAGCCAAGACCCCCCAACTAATGAAAAACTGTTTTTT

clone size: few
D gene: .
V gene: TRBV27
J gene: TRBJ1-2
CDR3 protein: CASSPGTVYYGYTF
CDR3 DNA: TGTGCCAGCAGCCCTGGGACGGTATACTATGGCTACACCTTC

clone size: .
D gene: .
V gene: TRBV6-1
J gene: TRBJ2-7
CDR3 protein: CASSASRFRYEQYF
CDR3 DNA: TGTGCCAGCAGTGCATCACGGTTCCGCTACGAGCAGTACTTC

clone size: many
D gene: TRBD1
V gene: TRBV15
J gene: TRBJ1-2
CDR3 protein: CATSVNLGTDPNYGYTF
CDR3 DNA: TGTGCCACCAGCGTCAACCTTGGGACAGATCCTAACTATGGCTACACCTTC

clone size: many
D gene: .
V gene: TRBV6-4
J gene: TRBJ2-3
CDR3 protein: CASSEGGAHTDTQYF
CDR3 DNA: TGTGCCAGCAGTGAAGGCGGGGCGCACACAGATACGCAGTATTTT

clone size: many
D gene: TRBD2
V gene: TRBV7-8
J gene: TRBJ2-7
CDR3 protein: CASSSGLAGDYEQYF
CDR3 DNA: TGTGCCAGCAGCTCAGGACTAGCGGGGGACTACGAGCAGTACTTC

clone size: many
D gene: TRBD1
V gene: TRBV30
J gene: TRBJ2-1
CDR3 protein: CAWSRQGIEQFF
CDR3 DNA: TGTGCCTGGAGTAGACAGGGGATTGAGCAGTTCTTC

clone size: few
D gene: .
V gene: TRBV6-1
J gene: TRBJ1-2
CDR3 protein: CASTNNRDFYGYTF
CDR3 DNA: TGTGCCAGCACCAACAACAGGGACTTCTATGGCTACACCTTC

clone size: .
D gene: TRBD2
V gene: TRBV6-5
J gene: TRBJ2-2
CDR3 protein: CASSYSPGLGVGGELFF
CDR3 DNA: TGTGCCAGCAGTTACTCTCCGGGACTAGGAGTTGGCGGGGAGCTGTTTTTT

clone size: many
D gene: .
V gene: TRBV28
J gene: TRBJ2-1
CDR3 protein: CASSPSAPWEFF
CDR3 DNA: TGTGCCAGCAGTCCGTCAGCCCCTTGGGAGTTCTTC

clone size: .
D gene: .
V gene: TRBV10-3
J gene: TRBJ2-5
CDR3 protein: CAISESTGQYQETQYF
CDR3 DNA: TGTGCCATCAGTGAGTCGACCGGGCAGTACCAAGAGACCCAGTACTTC

clone size: few
D gene: .
V gene: TRBV3-1
J gene: TRBJ2-5
CDR3 protein: CASSQGGYPREETQYF
CDR3 DNA: TGTGCCAGCAGCCAAGGTGGCTATCCTCGGGAGGAGACCCAGTACTTC

clone size: many
D gene: .
V gene: TRBV13
J gene: TRBJ2-7
CDR3 protein: CASSHRFGGLDEQYF
CDR3 DNA: TGTGCCAGCAGCCACCGATTTGGGGGATTGGACGAGCAGTACTTC

clone size: .
D gene: .
V gene: TRBV6-1
J gene: TRBJ2-5
CDR3 protein: CASNNGRSDGWETQYF
CDR3 DNA: TGTGCCAGCAACAACGGCCGTTCGGACGGGTGGGAGACCCAGTACTTC

clone size: .
D gene: .
V gene: TRBV25-1
J gene: TRBJ1-4
CDR3 protein: CASSGGTGEKLFF
CDR3 DNA: TGTGCCAGCAGTGGAGGGACGGGCGAAAAACTGTTTTTT

clone size: many
D gene: .
V gene: TRBV20-1
J gene: TRBJ2-3
CDR3 protein: CSGLVSDTQYF
CDR3 DNA: TGCAGTGGACTAGTCTCGGATACGCAGTATTTT